This TCR beta chain was obtained from a study of immune evolution from preneoplasia to lung adenocarcinoma. Notes on the study in general: KRAS-mutant nodules had the highest T cell clonality. Normal lung had the highest top T cell clone frequencies. Later-stage lesions seemingly showed higher T cell density and diversity than normal lung.

Profiled with immunoSEQ multiplex PCR; TCRdb holds only in-frame clones, not every one. Of about 6,400 clones listed, about 75% are singletons. A word on this clone: Its antigen remains unidentified.

Between the mid-2010s and the late 2010s, patients underwent resection in Japan or China. The specimen sequenced was FFPE minimally invasive lung adenocarcinoma tissue. This receptor was taken from a person between 60 and 80 years old with lung adenocarcinoma.

This chain's CDR3 is CASSVGLAGAYNEQFF. The CDR3 nucleotides are TGTGCCAGCAGCGTAGGACTAGCGGGAGCCTACAATGAGCAGTTCTTC. This chain uses TRBV9 with TRBJ2-1, with 12 bases fitting TRBD2. V trimming: 0 bases; J trimming: 2 bases; junction bases outside the gene matches: 0. This CDR3 is 16 amino acids long. CDR1 and CDR2 (germline): SGDLS, YYNGEE.